This T cell receptor (beta chain) was sequenced for a study of blood T cell repertoires in COVID-19. Turning to the study itself: Collection of acute and convalescent COVID-19 samples took place in the United States, Italy and Spain.

Original handling: Estimation of nucleated cell counts was performed using reference gene primer amplification. TCRdb's copy holds only in-frame clones and misses some; the assay was immunoSEQ multiplex PCR. V, J and clone size derive from that table, while D and trimming were established from the DNA sequence. The sample shows around 160,000 clones, roughly 89% of them seen only once. Everyone who took part was roughly 18 to 95 years old, and they came from about 23 US areas. The sample consisted of PBMCs or T cells enriched from blood (not recorded which). The receptor was derived from a woman aged 50 to 60 who had been exposed to COVID-19.

CDR3 sequence reads: CASSHSPGQGAYGYTF. The CDR3, as DNA: TGCGCCAGCAGTCACTCTCCGGGACAGGGGGCCTATGGCTACACCTTC. The V and J genes are TRBV23-1 and TRBJ1-2; 12 bases fit TRBD1. TRBV23-1 is an open reading frame, and its role is uncertain. Trimming cost V 3 bases and J 4 bases; bases outside gene matches: 6. This CDR3 comprises 16 residues.